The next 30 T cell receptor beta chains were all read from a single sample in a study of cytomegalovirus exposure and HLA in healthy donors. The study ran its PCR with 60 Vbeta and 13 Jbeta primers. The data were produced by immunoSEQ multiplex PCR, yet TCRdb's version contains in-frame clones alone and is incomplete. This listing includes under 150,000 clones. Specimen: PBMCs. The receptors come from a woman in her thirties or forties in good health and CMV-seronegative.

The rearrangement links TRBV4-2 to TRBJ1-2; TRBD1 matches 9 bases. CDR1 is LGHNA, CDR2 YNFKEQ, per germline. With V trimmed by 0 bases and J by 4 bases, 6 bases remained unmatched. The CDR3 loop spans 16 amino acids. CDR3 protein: CASSQDLDRGPYGYTF. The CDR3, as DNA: TGTGCCAGCAGCCAAGATCTGGACAGGGGCCCCTATGGCTACACCTTC.

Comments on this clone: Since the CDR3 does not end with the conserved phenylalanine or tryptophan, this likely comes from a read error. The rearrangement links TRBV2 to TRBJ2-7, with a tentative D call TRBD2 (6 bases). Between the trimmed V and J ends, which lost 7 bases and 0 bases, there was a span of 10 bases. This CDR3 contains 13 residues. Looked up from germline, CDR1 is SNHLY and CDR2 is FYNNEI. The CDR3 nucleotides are TGTGCCAGCACCCCGGACTACTCCTACGAGCAGTACCTC. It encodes CASTPDYSYEQYL.

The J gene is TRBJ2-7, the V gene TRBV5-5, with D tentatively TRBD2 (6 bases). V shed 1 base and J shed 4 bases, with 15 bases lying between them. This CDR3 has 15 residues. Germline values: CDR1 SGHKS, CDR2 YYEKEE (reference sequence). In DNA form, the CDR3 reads TGTGCCAGCAGCTTGAGCCCCCCAGGGAGGTACGAGCAGTACTTC. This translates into CASSLSPPGRYEQYF.

This chain's CDR3 is CASSVGSGGDEQYF. The DNA for the CDR3 is TGTGCCAGCAGCGTAGGTAGCGGGGGAGACGAGCAGTACTTC. The rearrangement links TRBV9 to TRBJ2-7; 9 nucleotides agree with TRBD2. J lost 5 bases, V lost 0 bases, and 3 bases had no gene match. The CDR3 loop spans 14 amino acids. Germline V gives CDR1 SGDLS, CDR2 YYNGEE.

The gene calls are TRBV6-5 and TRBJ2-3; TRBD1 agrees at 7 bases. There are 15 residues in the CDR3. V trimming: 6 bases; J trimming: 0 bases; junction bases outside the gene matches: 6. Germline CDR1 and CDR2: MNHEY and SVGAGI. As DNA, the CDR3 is TGTGCCAGCAGCCGTAAGGGGGCTAGCACAGATACGCAGTATTTT. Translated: CASSRKGASTDTQYF.

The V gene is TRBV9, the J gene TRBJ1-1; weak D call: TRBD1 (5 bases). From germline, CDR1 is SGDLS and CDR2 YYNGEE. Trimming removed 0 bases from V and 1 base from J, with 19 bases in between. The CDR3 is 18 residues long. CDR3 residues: CASSVVVGFGAANTEAFF. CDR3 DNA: TGTGCCAGCAGCGTAGTAGTTGGGTTTGGGGCGGCGAACACTGAAGCTTTCTTT.

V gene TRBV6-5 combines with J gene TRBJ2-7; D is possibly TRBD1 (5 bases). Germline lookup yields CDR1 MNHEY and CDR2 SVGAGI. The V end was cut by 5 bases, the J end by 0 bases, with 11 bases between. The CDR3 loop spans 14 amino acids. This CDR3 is CASSLREGSYEQYF. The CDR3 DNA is TGTGCCAGCAGTCTCAGGGAAGGCTCCTACGAGCAGTACTTC.

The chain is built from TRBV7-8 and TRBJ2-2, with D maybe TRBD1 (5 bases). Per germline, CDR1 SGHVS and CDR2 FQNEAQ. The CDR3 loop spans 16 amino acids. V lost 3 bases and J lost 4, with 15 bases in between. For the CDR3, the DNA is TGTGCCAGCAGCTTTAGCAGGGAAGCCATCACCGGGGAGCTGTTTTTT. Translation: CASSFSREAITGELFF.

Written as DNA, the CDR3 is TGTGCCAGCAGTGAACTCAGGGGGCCCTACAATGAGCAGTTCTTC. It encodes CASSELRGPYNEQFF. The chain carries TRBV6-1 and TRBJ2-1; TRBD1 agrees at 8 bases. CDR1 and CDR2 from the germline V gene are MNHNS and SASEGT. This CDR3 has 15 amino acids. V shed 2 bases, J shed 2 bases, and the junction held 2 bases outside the gene matches.

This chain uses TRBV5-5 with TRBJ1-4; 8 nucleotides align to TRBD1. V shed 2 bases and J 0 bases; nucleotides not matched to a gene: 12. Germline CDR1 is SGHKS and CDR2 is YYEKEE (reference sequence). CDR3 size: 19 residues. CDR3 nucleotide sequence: TGTGCCAGCAGCTTCCTCGGGACAGGTGCCCTTGCAACTAATGAAAAACTGTTTTTT. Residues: CASSFLGTGALATNEKLFF.

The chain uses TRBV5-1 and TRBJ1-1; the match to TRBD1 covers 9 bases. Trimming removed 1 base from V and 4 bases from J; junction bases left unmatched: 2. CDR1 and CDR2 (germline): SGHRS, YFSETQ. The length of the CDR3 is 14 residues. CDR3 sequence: CASSLTGGGTEAFF. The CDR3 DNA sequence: TGCGCCAGCAGCTTGACAGGGGGCGGCACTGAAGCTTTCTTT.

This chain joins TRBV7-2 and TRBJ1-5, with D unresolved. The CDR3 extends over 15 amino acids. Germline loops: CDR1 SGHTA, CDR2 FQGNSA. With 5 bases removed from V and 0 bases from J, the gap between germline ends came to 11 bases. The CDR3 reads CASSRDGNSNQPQHF. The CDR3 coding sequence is TGTGCCAGCAGCCGCGACGGGAATAGCAATCAGCCCCAGCATTTT.

Here the CDR3 reads CASSFRVSGYTF. The CDR3 DNA sequence: TGTGCCAGCAGCTTCAGGGTTTCTGGCTACACCTTC. The chain uses TRBV13 and TRBJ1-2; perhaps TRBD1 as D (5 bases). V was cut by 3 bases and J by 7 bases, with 9 bases left in between. This CDR3 comprises 12 residues. CDR1 and CDR2 from the germline V gene are PRHDT and FYEKMQ (reference sequence).

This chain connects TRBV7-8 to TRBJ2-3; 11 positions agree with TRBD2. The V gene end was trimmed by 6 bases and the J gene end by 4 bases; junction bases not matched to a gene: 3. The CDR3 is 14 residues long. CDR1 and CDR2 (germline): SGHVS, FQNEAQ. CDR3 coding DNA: TGTGCCAGCAGACATAGCGGGGGGGCAGATACGCAGTATTTT. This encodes CASRHSGGADTQYF.

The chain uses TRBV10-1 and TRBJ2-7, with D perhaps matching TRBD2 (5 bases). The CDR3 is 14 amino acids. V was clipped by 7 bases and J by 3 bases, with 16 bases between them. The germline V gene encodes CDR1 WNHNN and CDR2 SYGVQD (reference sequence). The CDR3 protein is CASTRVLKCYEQYF. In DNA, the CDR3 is TGCGCCAGCACGCGGGTCCTCAAGTGCTACGAGCAGTACTTC.

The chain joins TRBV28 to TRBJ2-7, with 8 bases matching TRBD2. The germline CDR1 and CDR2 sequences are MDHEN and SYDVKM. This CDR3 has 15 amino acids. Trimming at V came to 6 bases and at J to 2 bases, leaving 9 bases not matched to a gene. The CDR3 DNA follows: TGTGCCAGCAGGGGACATAGCGGGGCCCCCTACGAGCAGTACTTC. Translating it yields CASRGHSGAPYEQYF. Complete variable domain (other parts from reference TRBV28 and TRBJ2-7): DVKVTQSSRYLVKRTGEKVFLECVQDMDHENMFWYRQDPGLGLRLIYFSYDVKMKEKGDIPEGYSVSREKKERFSLILESASTNQTSMYLCASRGHSGAPYEQYFGPGTRLTVT.

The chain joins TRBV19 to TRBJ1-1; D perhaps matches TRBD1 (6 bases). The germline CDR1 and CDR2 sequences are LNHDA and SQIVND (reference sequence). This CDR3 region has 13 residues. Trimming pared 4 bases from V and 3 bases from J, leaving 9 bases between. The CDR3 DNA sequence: TGTGCCAGTAGTAAAGGGGGGGACACTGAAGCTTTCTTT. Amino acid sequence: CASSKGGDTEAFF.

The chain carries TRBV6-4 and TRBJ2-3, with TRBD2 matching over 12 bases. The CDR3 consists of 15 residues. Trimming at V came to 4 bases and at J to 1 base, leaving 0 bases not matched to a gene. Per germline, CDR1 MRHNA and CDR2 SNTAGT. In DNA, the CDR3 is TGTGCCAGCAGTGGACTAGCGGGGGGCACAGATACGCAGTATTTT. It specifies CASSGLAGGTDTQYF.

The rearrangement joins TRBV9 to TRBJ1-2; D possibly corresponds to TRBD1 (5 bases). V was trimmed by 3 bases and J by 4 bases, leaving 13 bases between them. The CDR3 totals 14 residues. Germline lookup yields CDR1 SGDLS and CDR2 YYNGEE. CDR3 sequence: CASSDLRVGYGYTF. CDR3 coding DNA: TGTGCCAGCAGCGATCTCAGGGTAGGCTATGGCTACACCTTC.

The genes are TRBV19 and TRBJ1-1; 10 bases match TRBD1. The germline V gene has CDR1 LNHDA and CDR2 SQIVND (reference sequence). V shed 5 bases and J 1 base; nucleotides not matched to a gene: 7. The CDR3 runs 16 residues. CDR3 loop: CASSLGTGVKNTEAFF. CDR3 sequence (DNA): TGTGCCAGTAGTCTTGGGACAGGGGTTAAGAACACTGAAGCTTTCTTT.

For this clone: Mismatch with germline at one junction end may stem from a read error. The CDR3 protein is CASSLGEGEKLFF. DNA for the CDR3: TGTGCTAGCAGCTTGGGGGAGGGAGAAAAACTGTTTTTT. This chain links TRBV7-7 with TRBJ1-4, with D perhaps TRBD1 (5 bases). In germline, CDR1 is SSHAT, CDR2 FNYEAQ (reference sequence). This CDR3 region has 13 residues.

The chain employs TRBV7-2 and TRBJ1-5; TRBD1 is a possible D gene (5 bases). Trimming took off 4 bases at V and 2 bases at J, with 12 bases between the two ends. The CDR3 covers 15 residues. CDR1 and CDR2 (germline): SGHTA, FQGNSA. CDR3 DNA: TGTGCCAGCAGCTCCTTGATAGGGGGCAATCAGCCCCAGCATTTT. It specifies CASSSLIGGNQPQHF.

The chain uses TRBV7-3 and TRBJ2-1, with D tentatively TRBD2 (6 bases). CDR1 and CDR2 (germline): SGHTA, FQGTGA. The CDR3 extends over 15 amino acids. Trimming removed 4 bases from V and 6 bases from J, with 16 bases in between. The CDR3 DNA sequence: TGTGCCAGCAGCTGGGACTCTGGGCGCTTCAATGAGCAGTTCTTC. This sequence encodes CASSWDSGRFNEQFF.

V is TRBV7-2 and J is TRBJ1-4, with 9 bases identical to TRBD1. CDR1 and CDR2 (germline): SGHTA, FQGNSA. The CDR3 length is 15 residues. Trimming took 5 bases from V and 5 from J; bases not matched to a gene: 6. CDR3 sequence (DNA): TGTGCCAGCAGCGAATACGGGACAGGGAATGAAAAACTGTTTTTT. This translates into CASSEYGTGNEKLFF.

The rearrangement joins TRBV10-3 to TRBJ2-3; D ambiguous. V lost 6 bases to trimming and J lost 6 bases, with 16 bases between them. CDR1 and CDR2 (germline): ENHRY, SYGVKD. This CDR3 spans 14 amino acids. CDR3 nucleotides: TGTGCCATCAGCACAGTCCGTGGTTGGGATACGCAGTATTTT. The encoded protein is CAISTVRGWDTQYF.

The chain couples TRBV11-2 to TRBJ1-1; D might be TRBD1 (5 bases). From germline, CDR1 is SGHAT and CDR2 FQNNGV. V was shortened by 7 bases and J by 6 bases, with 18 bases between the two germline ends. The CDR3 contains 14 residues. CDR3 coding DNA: TGTGCCAGCAAATATCGGCAGGGAGGGGCTGAAGCTTTCTTT. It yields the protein CASKYRQGGAEAFF.

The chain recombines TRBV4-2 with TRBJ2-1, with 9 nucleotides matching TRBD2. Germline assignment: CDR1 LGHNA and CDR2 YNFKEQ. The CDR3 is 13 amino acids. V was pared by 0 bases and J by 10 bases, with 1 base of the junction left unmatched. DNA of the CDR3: TGTGCCAGCAGCCAAGATACTAGCGGGGAGCAGTTCTTC. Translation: CASSQDTSGEQFF.

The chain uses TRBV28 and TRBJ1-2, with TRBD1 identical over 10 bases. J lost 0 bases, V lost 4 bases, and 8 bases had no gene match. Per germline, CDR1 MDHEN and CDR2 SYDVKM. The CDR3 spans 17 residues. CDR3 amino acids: CASSSLRGTGANYGYTF. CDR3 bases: TGTGCCAGCAGTTCGCTACGGGGGACAGGGGCTAACTATGGCTACACCTTC.

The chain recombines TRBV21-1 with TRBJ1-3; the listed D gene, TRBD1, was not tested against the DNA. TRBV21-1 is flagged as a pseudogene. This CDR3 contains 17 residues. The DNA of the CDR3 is TGTGCCAGCAGCAGCCGAGGGGGCCGAGCCTCTGGAAACACCATATATTTT. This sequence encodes CASSSRGGRASGNTIYF.

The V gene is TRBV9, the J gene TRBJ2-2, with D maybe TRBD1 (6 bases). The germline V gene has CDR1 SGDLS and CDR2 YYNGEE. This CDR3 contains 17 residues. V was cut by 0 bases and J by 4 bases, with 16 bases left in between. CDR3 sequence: CASSVAVGQFLTGELFF. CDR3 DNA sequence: TGTGCCAGCAGCGTAGCGGTTGGACAGTTCCTCACCGGGGAGCTGTTTTTT.